This T cell receptor beta chain is from a study of T cell responses to AZD1222 COVID-19 vaccine. The CDR3 is 15 amino acids. The germline V and J ends were trimmed by 2 bases and 8 bases, with 16 bases remaining between them. Germline V gene sequence: CDR1 MDHEN, CDR2 SYDVKM. Clones were read by immunoSEQ multiplex PCR, and TCRdb kept only the in-frame ones, dropping some. The sample holds about 200,000 clones, 80% to 95% seen once. The clonotype was recovered from an adult who received the AZD1222 COVID-19 vaccine. This specimen was peripheral blood, taken 28 days after the second AZD1222 dose. V and J are TRBV28 and TRBJ2-1; D remains unclear. The CDR3 nucleotides read TGTGCCAGCAGTTTACCCCAGCGCCCTTGGGATGAGCAGTTCTTC. Encoded protein: CASSLPQRPWDEQFF. Full variable domain (rest looked up from reference TRBV28 and TRBJ2-1): DVKVTQSSRYLVKRTGEKVFLECVQDMDHENMFWYRQDPGLGLRLIYFSYDVKMKEKGDIPEGYSVSREKKERFSLILESASTNQTSMYLCASSLPQRPWDEQFFGPGTRLTVL.